This T cell receptor beta chain was identified in a study of regulatory T cells in long-lasting Graves disease. Study at large: Patients with new Graves' disease had used antithyroid drugs below 3 months.

Trimming stripped 5 bases from V and 10 bases from J, with 15 bases between. The germline gives CDR1 SEHNR, CDR2 FQNEAQ (reference sequence). The CDR3 loop spans 13 amino acids. Study-level results: The persistent group shared fewer than 3,500 public clonotypes, more than the approximately 970 shared by new patients.

The time point here: newly diagnosed GD, antithyroid drugs for less than 3 months. The TCR library used RNA extracted from PBMCs. This clonotype was detected ten times or more. What it binds is unknown. Assembly of TCR beta libraries relied on iRepertoire HTBI primers together with Arm-PCR of CDR3 regions. As processed by the authors: Identification across samples found 62 TRBV and 11 to 15 TRBJ segments. MiXCR, applied by TCRdb to the multiplex PCR reads, yields one record per CDR3 protein. The V and J calls follow TCRdb's processing rather than the paper's. The data contain a few hundred thousand distinct CDR3 sequences, 20% to 25% of them seen just once; the ten biggest clones take up roughly 14%.

The sequenced sample was peripheral blood mononuclear cells (PBMCs), obtained at new diagnosis, from a patient treated with antithyroid drugs. The clonotype comes from a female donor with Graves disease. The rearrangement uses TRBV7-9 and TRBJ2-4; D is perhaps TRBD1 or TRBD2 (5 bases each). CDR3 coding DNA: TGTGCCAGCAGCACTAGGGACGGAAGGATTCAGTACTTC. It yields the protein CASSTRDGRIQYF.